Following are 30 T cell receptor beta chains from one sample sequenced in a study of response to subunit inactivated influenza vaccine. From the RT-PCR reads, TCRdb called clonotypes with MiXCR, one entry per CDR3 protein. Counted here are about 300,000 distinct CDR3 sequences, roughly 22% occurring once; the ten biggest clones make up about a tenth. This material consisted of PBMCs from blood, taken 21 months after vaccination. These receptors were taken from a man aged 45 to 70 who received an inactivated influenza vaccine.

In its sample, this clonotype was seen a few times. The chain uses TRBV6-2 or TRBV6-3 and TRBJ2-1, with D perhaps being TRBD1 or TRBD2 (5 bases each). V gave up 7 bases and J gave up 10 bases, with 17 bases separating them. CDR1 and CDR2 (germline): MNHEY, SVGEGT. The CDR3 runs to 13 residues. The CDR3 DNA sequence: TGTGCCAGCAAAACGGGACCCCCAGGGGAGCAGTTCTTC. Translated: CASKTGPPGEQFF.

This clonotype was detected only a few times. This chain links TRBV10-3 with TRBJ1-6; 11 nucleotides agree with TRBD1. The junction had 15 bases not matched to a gene; V was cut back by 10 bases and J by 4 bases. Germline V gene lookup returns CDR1 ENHRY and CDR2 SYGVKD. The length of the CDR3 is 18 residues. For the CDR3, the DNA is TGTGCCACCTTTCCAACTTCCGGGACAGGGGGTTATAATTCACCCCTCCACTTT. Translated, it gives CATFPTSGTGGYNSPLHF.

This clonotype was observed a handful of times. The V gene is TRBV20-1, the J gene TRBJ2-2; D remains unclear. This CDR3 is 14 amino acids long. Trimming pared 1 base from V and 0 bases from J, leaving 6 bases between. CDR1 DFQATT and CDR2 SNEGSKA come from the germline V gene (reference sequence). This CDR3 is CSARANTNTGELFF. In DNA form, the CDR3 reads TGCAGTGCTAGAGCCAACACGAACACCGGGGAGCTGTTTTTT.

This clonotype was seen more than once but under ten times. The V gene is TRBV5-1, the J gene TRBJ1-2; possible D gene TRBD1, 5 bases. The germline V gene encodes CDR1 SGHRS and CDR2 YFSETQ. With 0 bases removed from V and 7 bases from J, the gap between germline ends came to 10 bases. This CDR3 is 13 amino acids long. CDR3 in amino acids: CASSLDPGGGYTF. The CDR3 DNA reads TGCGCCAGCAGCTTGGACCCGGGGGGTGGCTACACCTTC.

This clonotype was seen a few times. V gene TRBV15 combines with J gene TRBJ2-3; 7 bases are a match to TRBD2. Trimming at V came to 1 base and at J to 1 base, leaving 2 bases not matched to a gene. The germline CDR1 and CDR2 sequences are LNHNV and YYDKDF (reference sequence). CDR3 size: 15 residues. The CDR3 region is CATSRAGLRTDTQYF. In DNA, the CDR3 is TGTGCCACCAGCAGAGCGGGACTACGCACAGATACGCAGTATTTT.

This clonotype was observed a handful of times. The J gene is TRBJ1-2, the V gene TRBV20-1, with 10 bases fitting TRBD1. The CDR3 has 12 residues. The germline gives CDR1 DFQATT, CDR2 SNEGSKA (reference sequence). Trimming cost V 2 bases and J 8 bases; bases outside gene matches: 2. The DNA of the CDR3 is TGCAGTGCTAGACGGGACAGGGGAGGCTACACCTTC. It is translated as CSARRDRGGYTF.

This clonotype was seen a single time. The J gene is TRBJ1-1, the V gene TRBV4-1; no clear D. The CDR3 extends over 15 amino acids. Germline CDR1 and CDR2: MGHRA and YSYEKL. Trimming pared 3 bases from V and 5 bases from J, leaving 16 bases between. CDR3 region: CASSHVGGSGTEAFF. The CDR3 DNA reads TGCGCCAGCAGCCACGTAGGCGGGAGCGGGACTGAAGCTTTCTTT.

The chain recombines TRBV6-5 with TRBJ2-5; tentative D call: TRBD1 (6 bases). V lost 0 bases and J 5 bases, leaving 13 bases between the germline ends. The CDR3 extends over 15 amino acids. From germline, CDR1 is MNHEY and CDR2 SVGAGI. DNA for the CDR3: TGTGCCAGCAGTTACTCGGGACACCGAGGGGAGACCCAGTACTTC. Encoded protein: CASSYSGHRGETQYF.

The sample holds a few counts of this clonotype. The chain employs TRBV19 and TRBJ2-4, with D perhaps being TRBD1 or TRBD2 (5 bases each). The CDR3 runs to 19 residues. V was pared by 0 bases and J by 0 bases, with 18 bases between. Looked up from germline, CDR1 is LNHDA and CDR2 is SQIVND (reference sequence). The CDR3, as DNA: TGTGCCAGTAGTATAGACTCGGGACGTAGATTTATAGCCAAAAACATTCAGTACTTC. It specifies CASSIDSGRRFIAKNIQYF.

This sequence joins TRBV20-1 and TRBJ2-1, with 11 nucleotides matching TRBD2. Per germline, CDR1 DFQATT and CDR2 SNEGSKA (reference sequence). The V and J ends lost 6 bases and 12 bases, in that order; junction bases with no gene match: 7. CDR3 length: 12 residues. The CDR3 loop reads CSAGTSGAGQFF. The CDR3 DNA is TGCAGTGCAGGGACTAGCGGAGCGGGGCAGTTCTTC.

The chain carries TRBV4-1 and TRBJ2-1; D uncertain. Germline loops: CDR1 MGHRA, CDR2 YSYEKL. The V end was cut by 0 bases, the J end by 8 bases, with 8 bases between. The CDR3 consists of 13 residues. The chain's CDR3 is CASSQDGVDEQFF. CDR3 nucleotides: TGCGCCAGCAGCCAAGATGGCGTGGATGAGCAGTTCTTC.

The J gene is TRBJ2-7, the V gene TRBV4-3; TRBD2 agrees at 7 bases. The CDR3 has 14 residues. Per germline, CDR1 LGHNA and CDR2 YSLEER. The V segment lost 4 bases and the J segment 2 bases; nucleotides outside the gene matches: 5. CDR3 sequence (DNA): TGCGCCAGCAGCCCGGGACTACTTACCTACGAGCAGTACTTC. The encoded protein is CASSPGLLTYEQYF.

This clonotype was seen only once. The chain is built from TRBV5-1 and TRBJ2-1; 13 bases align to TRBD2. The CDR3 length is 15 residues. The V and J ends lost 4 bases and 5 bases, in that order; junction bases with no gene match: 3. From germline, CDR1 is SGHRS and CDR2 YFSETQ. The CDR3 is CASSITSGRDNEQFF. The CDR3, as DNA: TGCGCCAGCAGCATAACTAGCGGGAGGGACAATGAGCAGTTCTTC.

The gene calls are TRBV7-1 and TRBJ2-7; D tentatively fits TRBD1 or TRBD2 (5 bases each). TRBV7-1 carries the ORF label, with uncertain function. There are 15 residues in the CDR3. With 3 bases removed from V and 0 bases from J, the gap between germline ends came to 12 bases. DNA for the CDR3: TGTGCCAGCAGCTCCGGGACGGGGATCTCCTACGAGCAGTACTTC. Encoded protein: CASSSGTGISYEQYF.

This clonotype was seen only once. V gene TRBV7-9 combines with J gene TRBJ2-3; no definite D call. Germline assignment: CDR1 SEHNR and CDR2 FQNEAQ (reference sequence). Deletions cut 4 bases from V and 6 bases from J, with 17 bases between. The CDR3 totals 15 residues. The CDR3 DNA reads as TGTGCCAGCAGCTCGCGGACGGGTGAACGTGATACGCAGTATTTT. This translates into CASSSRTGERDTQYF.

The chain links TRBV20-1 to TRBJ2-7; D is ambiguous. Per germline, CDR1 DFQATT and CDR2 SNEGSKA (reference sequence). This CDR3 is built from 12 residues. V shed 1 base and J shed 2 bases, with 6 bases lying between them. CDR3 protein: CSARGHPYEQYF. The CDR3 nucleotides are TGCAGTGCTAGAGGACACCCCTACGAGCAGTACTTC.

The chain employs TRBV27 and TRBJ2-2; no reliable D call. V shed 6 bases and J shed 1 base, with 12 bases lying between them. The CDR3 runs 15 residues. The germline gives CDR1 MNHEY, CDR2 SMNVEV (reference sequence). CDR3 amino acids: CASSPSSMNTGELFF. Written as DNA, the CDR3 is TGTGCCAGCAGCCCCTCAAGCATGAACACCGGGGAGCTGTTTTTT.

This clonotype has at least ten counts. The rearrangement joins TRBV29-1 to TRBJ2-1; D call uncertain. This CDR3 has 13 residues. Trimming cost V 3 bases and J 3 bases, with 9 bases left between them. Looked up from germline, CDR1 is SQVTM and CDR2 is ANQGSEA. CDR3: CSVDFGNYNEQFF. CDR3 in DNA: TGCAGCGTTGATTTTGGGAACTACAATGAGCAGTTCTTC.

This clonotype has just a few counts. The chain links TRBV5-1 to TRBJ2-2; TRBD2 is a possible D gene (5 bases). Germline V gene lookup returns CDR1 SGHRS and CDR2 YFSETQ. The length of the CDR3 is 13 residues. V lost 2 bases and J 6 bases, leaving 8 bases between the germline ends. The CDR3 DNA is TGCGCCAGCAGCTTCTGGGAGTCCGGGGAGCTGTTTTTT. Its translation: CASSFWESGELFF.

The V call is TRBV5-1, the J call TRBJ2-1, with 12 bases lining up with TRBD1. Germline V lookup: CDR1 SGHRS, CDR2 YFSETQ. With 5 bases clipped from V and 2 bases from J, the junction kept 11 bases outside the gene matches. The CDR3 consists of 18 residues. For the CDR3, the DNA is TGCGCCAGCAGGTTGCTGTGGGGACAGGGGGCAACCTACAATGAGCAGTTCTTC. Amino acids: CASRLLWGQGATYNEQFF.

The V and J genes are TRBV20-1 and TRBJ1-5; no firm D call. Trimming shortened V by 4 bases and J by 0 bases, and 13 bases separated the two germline ends. The CDR3 totals 15 residues. Germline loops: CDR1 DFQATT, CDR2 SNEGSKA (reference sequence). The CDR3 reads CSAKDEKYSNQPQHF. The CDR3 DNA sequence: TGCAGTGCTAAGGACGAGAAATATAGCAATCAGCCCCAGCATTTT.

The V gene is TRBV20-1, the J gene TRBJ2-2; 8 bases line up with TRBD2. Germline V gene data show CDR1 as DFQATT and CDR2 as SNEGSKA (reference sequence). V dropped 6 bases and J dropped 5; count of bases not matched to a gene: 14. The CDR3 spans 16 residues. The CDR3: CSANGHGTSFTGELFF. The CDR3 DNA follows: TGCAGTGCCAACGGACACGGGACTAGTTTTACCGGGGAGCTGTTTTTT.

There are many counts of this clonotype. This chain uses TRBV29-1 with TRBJ1-2; D call uncertain. The CDR3 is 17 residues long. Trimming removed 0 bases at V and 3 bases at J, with 20 bases between. Germline V gene sequence: CDR1 SQVTM, CDR2 ANQGSEA. DNA for the CDR3: TGCAGCGTTGAAGATTTGGGGAGGAGTATCTGGGACTATGGCTACACCTTC. Residues: CSVEDLGRSIWDYGYTF.

The rearrangement uses TRBV5-1 and TRBJ2-3, with TRBD2 matching 12 bases. The CDR3 runs 17 residues. Germline V lookup: CDR1 SGHRS, CDR2 YFSETQ. J lost 0 bases, V lost 4 bases, and 6 bases had no gene match. CDR3 loop: CASSAGLAGASTDTQYF. CDR3 nucleotide sequence: TGCGCCAGCAGCGCGGGACTAGCGGGTGCTAGCACAGATACGCAGTATTTT.

This clonotype was counted between two and nine times. This rearrangement joins TRBV4-2 to TRBJ2-3; perhaps TRBD2 as D (6 bases). The germline V and J ends were trimmed by 1 base and 2 bases, with 10 bases remaining between them. Looked up from germline, CDR1 is LGHNA and CDR2 is YNFKEQ. This CDR3 region has 15 residues. The CDR3 DNA is TGTGCCAGCAGCCAAGCCGGGGGATCCACAGATACGCAGTATTTT. Translating it yields CASSQAGGSTDTQYF.

The table lists this clonotype with a few counts. V gene TRBV12-3 or TRBV12-4 combines with J gene TRBJ2-5; 8 nucleotides line up with TRBD1. The ends lost 4 bases at V and 5 bases at J; junction bases unmatched: 3. This CDR3 region has 13 residues. CDR3 DNA sequence: TGTGCCAGCAGTTACACAGGGGGGGAGACCCAGTACTTC. This encodes CASSYTGGETQYF.

V and J are TRBV9 and TRBJ1-2; perhaps TRBD1 as D (5 bases). Germline CDR1 reads SGDLS; CDR2 reads YYNGEE. The V end lost 0 bases, the J end lost 4 bases, and 16 bases lay between the germline ends. The CDR3 has 16 amino acids. CDR3 sequence (DNA): TGTGCCAGCAGCGTAGCGTCCCAGGGATCCGGCTATGGCTACACCTTC. Its protein product is CASSVASQGSGYGYTF.

This clonotype occurred a few times. The chain employs TRBV4-3 and TRBJ1-1; D perhaps matches TRBD1 (5 bases). Trimming took 0 bases from V and 0 from J, leaving 11 bases between them. Germline values: CDR1 LGHNA, CDR2 YSLEER. The CDR3 spans 16 residues. The CDR3 DNA reads as TGCGCCAGCAGCCAAGATCGGGGCCGACTGAACACTGAAGCTTTCTTT. Its translation is CASSQDRGRLNTEAFF.

In its sample, this clonotype was seen a few times. The chain recombines TRBV6-2 or TRBV6-3 with TRBJ2-3, with 8 positions matching TRBD1. The V and J ends lost 2 bases and 2 bases, in that order; junction bases with no gene match: 6. The CDR3 is 16 amino acids. CDR1 is MNHEY and CDR2 is SVGEGT in the germline V gene. CDR3 coding DNA: TGTGCCAGCAGTTACCCGGACAGGGTTATCACAGATACGCAGTATTTT. Residues: CASSYPDRVITDTQYF.

The chain couples TRBV10-3 to TRBJ2-7; D perhaps matches TRBD2 (6 bases). This CDR3 region has 16 residues. Germline V gene lookup returns CDR1 ENHRY and CDR2 SYGVKD. The V gene lost 4 bases and the J gene lost 3 bases, with 19 bases spanning the gap. The CDR3, as DNA: TGTGCCATCAGTGTGGGGACCCCCGCGGGGAACTACGAGCAGTACTTC. It yields the protein CAISVGTPAGNYEQYF.